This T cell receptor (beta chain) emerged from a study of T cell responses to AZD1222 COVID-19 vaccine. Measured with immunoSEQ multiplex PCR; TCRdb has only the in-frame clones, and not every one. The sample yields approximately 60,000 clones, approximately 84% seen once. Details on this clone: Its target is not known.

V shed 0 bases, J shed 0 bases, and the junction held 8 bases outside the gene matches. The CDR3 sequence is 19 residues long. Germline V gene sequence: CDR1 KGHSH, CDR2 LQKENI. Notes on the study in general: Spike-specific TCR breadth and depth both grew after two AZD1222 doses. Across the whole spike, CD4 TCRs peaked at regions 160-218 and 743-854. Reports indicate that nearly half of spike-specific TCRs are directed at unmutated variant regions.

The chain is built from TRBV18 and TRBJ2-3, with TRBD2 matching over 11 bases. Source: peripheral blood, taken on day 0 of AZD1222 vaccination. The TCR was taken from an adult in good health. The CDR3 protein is CASSPPPSGRSYSTDTQYF. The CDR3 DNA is TGTGCCAGCTCACCACCGCCTAGCGGGAGGTCCTATAGCACAGATACGCAGTATTTT.